Reported below is one T cell receptor beta chain. No antigen is known for it. This sample stems from a study of T cells in Graves' hyperthyroidism and ophthalmopathy. Regarding the study as a whole: Most clonotypes expanded in the thyroid (above 0.001) were also present in blood. The model foresaw ophthalmopathy a median roughly 6.6 months prior to onset.

From RNA transcripts, TCR beta CDR3 regions were amplified. A set of HTBI primers served as the primers for a first-round RT-PCR of the TCR CDR3. TCRdb re-called the multiplex PCR reads with MiXCR, one entry per CDR3 protein. Here the sample spans hundreds of thousands of distinct CDR3 sequences, just over 45% being singletons. This CDR3 is built from 15 residues. V lost 6 bases and J lost 13, with 22 bases in between. Germline CDR1 reads ENHRY; CDR2 reads SYGVKD. For Graves' hyperthyroidism to be stable, ophthalmopathy could not progress within 18 months. The diagnostic basis comprised clinical symptoms, serum thyroxine and TRAb, thyroid ultrasound and orbital computed tomography.

The source material was peripheral blood or thyroid tissue (not recorded which). The TCR originated in a woman younger than 35 with Graves' hyperthyroidism. This chain uses TRBV10-3 with TRBJ1-6, with D possibly being TRBD1 (6 bases). CDR3 sequence reads: CAISQQGEGGSPLHF. The CDR3 DNA reads TGTGCCATCAGCCAACAGGGTGAGGGGGGATCCCCCCTCCACTTT.